This entry features one T cell receptor beta chain sequence. This CDR3 contains 16 residues. The ends lost 1 base at V and 6 bases at J; junction bases unmatched: 11. The germline V gene encodes CDR1 SGHRS and CDR2 YFSETQ. Through a sample-barcoded 5' primer and a J-beta primer mix, a second PCR was run for about 7 to 12 cycles. The template-switch adaptor was a 5' adaptor with 12 random nucleotides. It tagged each cDNA molecule. One entry per CDR3 protein, called by TCRdb with MiXCR from the 5' RACE reads. Of hundreds of thousands of distinct CDR3 sequences in the sample, approximately 60% were seen once. The data originate from a study of blood T cells in healthy people across ages.

The chain uses TRBV5-1 and TRBJ2-7, with 9 bases that match TRBD1. Source material: blood. The sequence came from a man aged 35 to 55 in good health. CDR3 DNA sequence: TGCGCCAGCAGCTTGACCAATCCGGGACAGGGACTCGAGCAGTACTTC. It encodes CASSLTNPGQGLEQYF.